This TCR beta chain was profiled in a study of spatial heterogeneity in lung cancer. Germline values: CDR1 MDHEN, CDR2 SYDVKM. This CDR3 has 15 amino acids. The ends were cut back, 1 base at V and 6 bases at J, with 13 bases in the middle. The time point: sample taken at primary tumor resection. Whole RNA was taken from tumor, nontumor lung or frozen PBMC; it was then sequenced unsorted. This clonotype has at least ten counts. TCRdb re-derived calls from the 5' RACE reads in MiXCR, one entry per CDR3 protein. The sample comprises approximately 21,000 distinct CDR3 sequences, about 3.3% of which are singletons, and around 30% rests with the top ten.

Material: PBMCs, obtained at surgery. This chain joins TRBV28 and TRBJ2-1; D possibly corresponds to TRBD2 (6 bases). This clonotype originated in a female donor with early-stage non-small cell lung cancer. The CDR3 DNA reads as TGTGCCAGCAGTTTATTTAGCGGACGAGGCAATGAGCAGTTCTTC. Translating it yields CASSLFSGRGNEQFF. Variable domain in full (rest from reference TRBV28 and TRBJ2-1): DVKVTQSSRYLVKRTGEKVFLECVQDMDHENMFWYRQDPGLGLRLIYFSYDVKMKEKGDIPEGYSVSREKKERFSLILESASTNQTSMYLCASSLFSGRGNEQFFGPGTRLTVL.